These 9 T cell receptor beta chains share one sample of origin, sequenced in a study of long-term antiretroviral therapy in people with HIV. Investigators performed immunoSEQ version v3.0 at survey level. The repertoire was sequenced with immunoSEQ multiplex PCR; TCRdb's copy has only in-frame clones and lacks some. The sample consists of 20,000 to 30,000 clones, 86% of them appearing once. Material: unsorted PBMCs, obtained 1.9 years after starting antiretroviral therapy. These receptors were obtained from a woman aged 25-40 years with HIV.

This sequence joins TRBV30 and TRBJ2-5, with D hard to call. Germline V gene sequence: CDR1 GTSNPN, CDR2 SVGIG (reference sequence). The CDR3 runs to 14 residues. The V gene lost 1 base and the J gene lost 5 bases, with 14 bases spanning the gap. This CDR3 reads CAWSGVPDGETQYF. CDR3 bases: TGTGCCTGGAGTGGAGTTCCCGACGGGGAGACCCAGTACTTC.

To note about this clone: At one of its ends the junction is not consistent with the germline gene, which may arise from a read error. This chain links TRBV27 with TRBJ1-1, with 10 nucleotides matching TRBD1. Germline V lookup: CDR1 MNHEY, CDR2 SMNVEV (reference sequence). The CDR3 is 17 residues long. As DNA, the CDR3 is TGTGCCAGCAGCCCCTTCGGGACAGGGGCCTGGAACATTGAAGCTTTCTTT. Its protein product is CASSPFGTGAWNIEAFF.

This rearrangement joins TRBV7-9 to TRBJ1-4; D is possibly TRBD1 (6 bases). V was pared by 1 base and J by 8 bases, with 14 bases between. The germline CDR1 and CDR2 sequences are SEHNR and FQNEAQ (reference sequence). The CDR3 totals 15 residues. CDR3 nucleotide sequence: TGTGCCAGCAGCTTAGGGACGACAGGTTGGGAAAAACTGTTTTTT. This codes for CASSLGTTGWEKLFF. The full variable domain, with the rest looked up from reference TRBV7-9 and TRBJ1-4, is DTGVSQNPRHKITKRGQNVTFRCDPISEHNRLYWYRQTLGQGPEFLTYFQNEAQLEKSRLLSDRFSAERPKGSFSTLEIQRTEQGDSAMYLCASSLGTTGWEKLFFGSGTQLSVL.

The V and J genes are TRBV30 and TRBJ2-5; 9 bases are a match to TRBD2. The ends lost 7 bases at V and 7 bases at J; junction bases unmatched: 10. The CDR3 has 13 amino acids. The germline CDR1 and CDR2 sequences are GTSNPN and SVGIG (reference sequence). CDR3 DNA: TGTGCCTCCCTCCGGGCGGGGGGGGTGACCCAGTACTTC. As protein: CASLRAGGVTQYF.

V and J are TRBV10-1 and TRBJ2-1; the D gene is possibly TRBD1 (5 bases). Germline assignment: CDR1 WNHNN and CDR2 SYGVQD (reference sequence). V was trimmed by 0 bases and J by 3 bases, leaving 12 bases between them. The CDR3 length is 16 residues. The CDR3 DNA is TGCGCCAGCAGTGAGTCTGGGGCCAGAGTCTACAATGAGCAGTTCTTC. This gives the protein CASSESGARVYNEQFF.

The chain recombines TRBV29-1 with TRBJ1-1; D unresolved. The germline V and J ends were trimmed by 4 bases and 1 base, with 1 base remaining between them. CDR1 is SQVTM, CDR2 ANQGSEA, per germline. This CDR3 contains 10 residues. The CDR3 sequence: CSVGNTEAFF. The CDR3 DNA sequence: TGCAGCGTTGGGAACACTGAAGCTTTCTTT.

The CDR3 loop is CASSESQYGYTF. The CDR3 nucleotides are TGTGCCAGCAGTGAAAGTCAGTATGGCTACACCTTC. The J gene is TRBJ1-2, the V gene TRBV6-1; D uncertain. The V end was cut by 2 bases, the J end by 5 bases, with 6 bases between. This CDR3 comprises 12 residues. The germline gives CDR1 MNHNS, CDR2 SASEGT.

The chain links TRBV27 to TRBJ1-1, with D tentatively TRBD1 (5 bases). The V and J ends lost 7 bases and 5 bases respectively, with 17 bases between them. The CDR3 totals 14 residues. Germline CDR1 is MNHEY and CDR2 is SMNVEV (reference sequence). As DNA, the CDR3 is TGTGCCAGCACCCGACGGGGGGTGGGGACTGAAGCTTTCTTT. Translation: CASTRRGVGTEAFF.

This chain joins TRBV6-1 and TRBJ1-1; maybe TRBD1 (5 bases). V lost 3 bases to trimming and J lost 3 bases, with 14 bases between them. Germline CDR1 reads MNHNS; CDR2 reads SASEGT. The CDR3 totals 15 residues. The CDR3 DNA sequence: TGTGCCAGCAGTGACAGGGTGATTAGGGACACTGAAGCTTTCTTT. Translation gives CASSDRVIRDTEAFF.